Listed here are 24 T cell receptor beta chains from one sample, sequenced in a study of T cell responses to AZD1222 COVID-19 vaccine listed by TCRdb under 2021. Receptor libraries were prepared by the immunoSEQ multiplex PCR assay. Held by TCRdb, this immuneACCESS table contains in-frame sequences only and omits some clones. Under half of the omission traces to an unresolved V gene where checked; the cause of the rest is unknown. Within this sample are about 73,000 clones, with nearly 90% of them counted one time only. About 9.3% of the sample lies in the top ten. Taken with the paper, the label for time point translates to: about 28 days (+/-7) after the second vaccine dose. The source material was peripheral blood, sampled 28 days after the second AZD1222 dose. These receptors were collected from an adult who received the AZD1222 COVID-19 vaccine.

The CDR3 sequence: CASRPSSATNYGYTF. CDR3 nucleotide sequence: TGTGCCAGCAGACCCTCGAGCGCTACGAACTATGGCTACACCTTC. The rearrangement joins TRBV7-2 to TRBJ1-2; no reliable D call. CDR3 size: 15 residues. Trimming cost V 6 bases and J 2 bases, with 16 bases left between them. Germline lookup yields CDR1 SGHTA and CDR2 FQGNSA.

V and J are TRBV5-4 and TRBJ1-2; possible D gene TRBD1, 5 bases. Germline lookup yields CDR1 SGHNT and CDR2 YYREEE (reference sequence). The length of the CDR3 is 17 residues. Trimming shortened V by 4 bases and J by 6 bases, and 25 bases separated the two germline ends. Here the CDR3 reads CASSPLGGGVISDGYTF. In DNA form, the CDR3 reads TGTGCCAGCAGCCCCCTGGGGGGGGGAGTCATTAGCGATGGCTACACCTTC.

The chain recombines TRBV27 with TRBJ1-5; D gene uncertain. With 8 bases removed from V and 6 bases from J, the gap between germline ends came to 11 bases. CDR1 is MNHEY and CDR2 is SMNVEV in the germline V gene (reference sequence). This CDR3 is 12 amino acids long. Written as DNA, the CDR3 is TGTGCCAGCTGGGTGGTGGGTCAGCCCCAGCATTTT. Encoded protein: CASWVVGQPQHF.

The chain couples TRBV5-1 to TRBJ2-2, with 8 nucleotides matching TRBD2. Germline loops: CDR1 SGHRS, CDR2 YFSETQ. Unmatched junction bases numbered 6, after V lost 4 bases and J lost 1 base. The length of the CDR3 is 16 residues. CDR3 nucleotides: TGCGCCAGCAGCGGCGACCTAGCGGGGAACACCGGGGAGCTGTTTTTT. This gives the protein CASSGDLAGNTGELFF.

The rearrangement links TRBV5-1 to TRBJ2-1; TRBD1 or TRBD2 may be the D gene (5 bases each). This CDR3 is built from 13 residues. Per germline, CDR1 SGHRS and CDR2 YFSETQ. V was shortened by 4 bases and J by 10 bases, with 15 bases between the two germline ends. CDR3 bases: TGCGCCAGCAGCCTGGGCGGTGAGGGGGAGCAGTTCTTC. Translating it yields CASSLGGEGEQFF.

J is TRBJ1-5 and V is TRBV2; perhaps TRBD1 as D (5 bases). Germline V gene lookup returns CDR1 SNHLY and CDR2 FYNNEI. Trimming cost V 4 bases and J 0 bases, with 10 bases left between them. This CDR3 contains 15 residues. The CDR3 region has the DNA TGTGCCAGCAGTGGGGGGTCCCATAGCAATCAGCCCCAGCATTTT. Protein product: CASSGGSHSNQPQHF.

The rearrangement uses TRBV7-9 and TRBJ2-3; no clear D gene. V dropped 2 bases and J dropped 0 bases, with 12 bases sitting between them. CDR1 is SEHNR, CDR2 FQNEAQ, per germline (reference sequence). CDR3 size: 16 residues. This chain's CDR3 is CASSLSTNPSTDTQYF. The CDR3 DNA reads as TGTGCCAGCAGCTTATCCACCAATCCTAGCACAGATACGCAGTATTTT.

The count of this clone is one. This chain uses TRBV27 with TRBJ1-1; 8 bases line up with TRBD1. The junction had 8 bases not matched to a gene; V was cut back by 6 bases and J by 5 bases. Looked up from germline, CDR1 is MNHEY and CDR2 is SMNVEV (reference sequence). There are 14 residues in the CDR3. The CDR3 bases are TGTGCCAGCAGATCAACAGGGGGGGGGACTGAAGCTTTCTTT. This translates into CASRSTGGGTEAFF.

The V and J genes are TRBV7-2 and TRBJ1-2; D may be TRBD1 (5 bases). In germline, CDR1 is SGHTA, CDR2 FQGNSA. The CDR3 runs to 15 residues. Trimming removed 4 bases at V and 7 bases at J, with 19 bases between. CDR3 coding DNA: TGTGCCAGCAGCTCGCGAACAACAGGAACCTTTGGCTACACCTTC. Protein sequence: CASSSRTTGTFGYTF.

The V and J genes are TRBV27 and TRBJ1-2; 9 bases line up with TRBD1. CDR3 length: 14 residues. V was pared by 6 bases and J by 4 bases, with 6 bases of the junction left unmatched. Germline CDR1 and CDR2: MNHEY and SMNVEV (reference sequence). DNA for the CDR3: TGTGCCAGCAGCACCGGGACAGGGACCTATGGCTACACCTTC. The encoded protein is CASSTGTGTYGYTF.

The rearrangement joins TRBV7-7 to TRBJ2-1; the match to TRBD2 covers 9 bases. The CDR3 length is 14 residues. In germline, CDR1 is SSHAT, CDR2 FNYEAQ (reference sequence). The junction had 8 bases not matched to a gene; V was cut back by 5 bases and J by 9 bases. Here the CDR3 reads CASSPSGGIGEQFF. Here the CDR3 DNA reads TGTGCCAGCAGCCCGAGCGGGGGGATCGGTGAGCAGTTCTTC.

This chain joins TRBV23-1 and TRBJ1-1, with 8 bases fitting TRBD1. TRBV23-1 is noted as an ORF with a role that remains uncertain. The V and J ends lost 4 bases and 5 bases, in that order; junction bases with no gene match: 6. The CDR3 contains 14 residues. In DNA form, the CDR3 reads TGCGCCAGCAGTCGACAGACAGGGGCGACTGAAGCTTTCTTT. Amino acid sequence: CASSRQTGATEAFF.

The rearrangement uses TRBV7-6 and TRBJ2-7; maybe TRBD1 (6 bases). This CDR3 region has 14 residues. CDR1 and CDR2 from the germline V gene are SGHVS and FNYEAQ. Trimming took off 2 bases at V and 0 bases at J, with 8 bases between the two ends. This CDR3 is CASSLKGDSYEQYF. CDR3 DNA sequence: TGTGCCAGCAGCTTAAAGGGGGACTCCTACGAGCAGTACTTC.

The V gene is TRBV28, the J gene TRBJ1-1; D is uncertain. The CDR3 consists of 12 residues. V was pared by 5 bases and J by 11 bases, with 15 bases between. Germline values: CDR1 MDHEN, CDR2 SYDVKM. The CDR3 nucleotides read TGTGCCAGCAGTCCCTTGGGAGGGATGGCTTTCTTT. Residues: CASSPLGGMAFF.

CDR3 amino acids: CASRLAGPRRGHPSSHEQYV. The CDR3 DNA follows: TGTGCAAGTCGCTTAGCCGGCCCACGTAGGGGACATCCCTCATCCCACGAGCAGTACGTC. This chain connects TRBV12-2 to TRBJ2-7; TRBD1 reflects the table's D call only, with no check against the DNA. TRBV12-2 is designated a pseudogene. The CDR3 loop spans 20 amino acids.

V and J are TRBV6-5 and TRBJ2-1; perhaps TRBD2 as D (6 bases). The CDR3 has 13 amino acids. Trimming cost V 8 bases and J 4 bases, with 12 bases left between them. Germline assignment: CDR1 MNHEY and CDR2 SVGAGI. The CDR3 protein is CASRRGVYNEQFF. CDR3 in DNA: TGTGCCAGCCGGCGGGGAGTTTACAATGAGCAGTTCTTC.

This sequence joins TRBV5-5 and TRBJ1-3, with TRBD1 identical over 9 bases. The CDR3 covers 17 residues. J gave up 1 base and V 1 base, and 6 bases lay outside the gene matches. The germline gives CDR1 SGHKS, CDR2 YYEKEE (reference sequence). CDR3 nucleotide sequence: TGTGCCAGCAGCTTGTTCGACAGGGGGAGGTCTGGAAACACCATATATTTT. Its protein is CASSLFDRGRSGNTIYF.

The rearrangement joins TRBV19 to TRBJ1-5, with D perhaps TRBD1 (5 bases). Trimming left V 6 bases short and J 8 bases short, with 23 bases between. This CDR3 contains 16 residues. Germline assignment: CDR1 LNHDA and CDR2 SQIVND (reference sequence). The CDR3 reads CASRPLEGLGVEPQHF. CDR3 coding DNA: TGTGCCAGTAGGCCCCTGGAGGGCCTGGGGGTCGAGCCCCAGCATTTT.

The chain uses TRBV7-9 and TRBJ2-7; unclear D gene. CDR1 and CDR2 (germline): SEHNR, FQNEAQ (reference sequence). The CDR3 has 13 amino acids. The ends were cut back, 1 base at V and 6 bases at J, with 10 bases in the middle. CDR3 nucleotides: TGTGCCAGCAGCTTAGTGGGTGCAGTCGAGCAGTACGTC. Translation: CASSLVGAVEQYV.

The V gene is TRBV20-1, the J gene TRBJ1-1; tentative D call: TRBD1 (5 bases). Germline loops: CDR1 DFQATT, CDR2 SNEGSKA (reference sequence). CDR3 length equals 11 residues. Trimming stripped 5 bases from V and 3 bases from J, with 7 bases between. The CDR3 region is CSASTDTEAFF. In DNA form, the CDR3 reads TGCAGTGCTTCGACAGACACTGAAGCTTTCTTT.

V is TRBV21-1 and J is TRBJ2-5; TRBD2 is the table's D call and was not checked against the DNA. TRBV21-1 is a pseudogene. The CDR3 runs to 12 residues. This CDR3 reads CASSLEGETQYF. The DNA of the CDR3 is TGTGCCAGCAGCCTTGAGGGAGAGACCCAGTACTTC.

The chain is built from TRBV2 and TRBJ2-5; D ambiguous. The V and J ends lost 2 bases and 0 bases respectively, with 10 bases between them. CDR1 is SNHLY, CDR2 FYNNEI, per germline. The length of the CDR3 is 15 residues. CDR3: CASSETVVYQETQYF. The DNA for the CDR3 is TGTGCCAGCAGTGAAACGGTGGTGTACCAAGAGACCCAGTACTTC.

The chain has TRBV11-3 and TRBJ2-1, with TRBD2 identical over 10 bases. This CDR3 is 16 amino acids long. CDR1 is SGHNT, CDR2 YENEEA, per germline. V gave up 2 bases and J gave up 8 bases; unmatched junction bases: 9. DNA of the CDR3: TGTGCCAGCAGCTTACTCCCTAGCGGGAGTACAGATGAGCAGTTCTTC. Its translation: CASSLLPSGSTDEQFF.

This clone has only one observation. Other DNA sequences within the sample encode an identical CDR3. The chain carries TRBV19 and TRBJ2-2; D gene unclear. The CDR3 is 12 residues long. Trimming took 7 bases from V and 2 from J, leaving 5 bases between them. CDR1 and CDR2 from the germline V gene are LNHDA and SQIVND (reference sequence). For the CDR3, the DNA is TGTGCCAGTAATCTAAACACCGGGGAGCTGTTTTTT. Translated, it gives CASNLNTGELFF.